This T cell receptor (beta chain) was sequenced in a study of T cells after yellow fever vaccination. Study-level information: Investigators used CD3, CD45RA, CCR7 and CD95 to sort the EM, EMRA, CM and Tscm memory subsets.

This clonotype was detected many times. One entry per CDR3 protein, called by TCRdb with MiXCR from the 5' RACE reads. The sample has thousands of distinct CDR3 sequences, approximately 5.9% seen once; the top ten hold under 75%. V lost 8 bases to trimming and J lost 2 bases, with 16 bases between them. CDR3 length equals 14 residues. Germline V CDR1 and CDR2: SGHAT, FQNNGV. This specimen consisted of PBMCs, either bulk or a sorted T-cell subset (CD4+, CD8+, memory, or dextramer-sorted; not recorded which), obtained around 16 days after the first yellow fever vaccination. The V gene is TRBV11-2, the J gene TRBJ2-7, with D perhaps given as TRBD1 or TRBD2 (6 bases each). This TCR came from a man younger than 35 who received the YFV17D yellow fever vaccine. The CDR3, as DNA: TGTGCCAGCGCCTCCGGGGGCCCCGCCTACGAGCAGTACTTC. Its protein product is CASASGGPAYEQYF. Full variable domain (outside the CDR3, taken from reference TRBV11-2 and TRBJ2-7): EAGVAQSPRYKIIEKRQSVAFWCNPISGHATLYWYQQILGQGPKLLIQFQNNGVVDDSQLPKDRFSAERLKGVDSTLKIQPAKLEDSAVYLCASASGGPAYEQYFGPGTRLTVT.